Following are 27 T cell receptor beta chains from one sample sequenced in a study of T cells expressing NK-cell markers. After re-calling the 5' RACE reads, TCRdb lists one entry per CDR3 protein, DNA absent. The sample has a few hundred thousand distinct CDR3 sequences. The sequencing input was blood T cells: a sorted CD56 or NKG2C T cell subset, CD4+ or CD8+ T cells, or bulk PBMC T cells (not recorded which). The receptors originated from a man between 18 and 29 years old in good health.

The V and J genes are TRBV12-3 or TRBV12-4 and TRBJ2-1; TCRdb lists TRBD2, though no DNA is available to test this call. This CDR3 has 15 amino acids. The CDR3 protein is CASRLGGEASEEQFF.

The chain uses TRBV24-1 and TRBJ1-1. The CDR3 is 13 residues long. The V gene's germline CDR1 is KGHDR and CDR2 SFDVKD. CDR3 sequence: CATSDPDNTEAFF.

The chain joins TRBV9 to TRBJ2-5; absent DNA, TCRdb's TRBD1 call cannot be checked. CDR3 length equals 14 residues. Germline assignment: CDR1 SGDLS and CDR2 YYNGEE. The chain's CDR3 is CASSGQGQQETQYF.

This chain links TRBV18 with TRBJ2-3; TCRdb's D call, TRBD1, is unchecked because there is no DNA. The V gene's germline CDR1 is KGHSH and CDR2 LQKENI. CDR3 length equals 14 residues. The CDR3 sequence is CASSRQGQTDTQYF.

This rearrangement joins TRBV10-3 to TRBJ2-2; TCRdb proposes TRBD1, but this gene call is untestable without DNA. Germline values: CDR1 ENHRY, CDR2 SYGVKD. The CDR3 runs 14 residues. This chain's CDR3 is CATRGTTNTGELFF.

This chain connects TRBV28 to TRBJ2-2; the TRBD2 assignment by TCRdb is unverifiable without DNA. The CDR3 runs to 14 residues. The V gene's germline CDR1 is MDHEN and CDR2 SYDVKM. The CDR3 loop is CASKARRNTGELFF.

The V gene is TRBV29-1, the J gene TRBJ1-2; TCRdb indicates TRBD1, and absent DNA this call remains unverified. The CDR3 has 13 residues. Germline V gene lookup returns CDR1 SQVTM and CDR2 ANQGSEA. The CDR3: CSVQNRGAEGYTF.

The CDR3 region is CASSLGRALALNEQFF. The V and J genes are TRBV11-2 and TRBJ2-1. Germline assignment: CDR1 SGHAT and CDR2 FQNNGV. This CDR3 is built from 16 residues.

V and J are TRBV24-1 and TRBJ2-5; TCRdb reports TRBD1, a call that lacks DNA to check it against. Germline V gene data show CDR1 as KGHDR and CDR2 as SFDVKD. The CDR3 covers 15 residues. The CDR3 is CATSAQTGGGETQYF.

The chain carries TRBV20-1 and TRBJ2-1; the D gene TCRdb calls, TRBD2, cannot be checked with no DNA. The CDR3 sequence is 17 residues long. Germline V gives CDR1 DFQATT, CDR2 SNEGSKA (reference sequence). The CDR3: CSAKGASGAGVYNEQFF.

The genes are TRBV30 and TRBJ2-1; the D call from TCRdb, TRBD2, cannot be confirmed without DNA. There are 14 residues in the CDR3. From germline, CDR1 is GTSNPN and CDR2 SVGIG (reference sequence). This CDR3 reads CACLAGARGNEQFF.

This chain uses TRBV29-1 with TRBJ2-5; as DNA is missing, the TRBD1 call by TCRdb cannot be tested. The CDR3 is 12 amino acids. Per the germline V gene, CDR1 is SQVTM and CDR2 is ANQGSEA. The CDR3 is CSVEEGRETQYF.

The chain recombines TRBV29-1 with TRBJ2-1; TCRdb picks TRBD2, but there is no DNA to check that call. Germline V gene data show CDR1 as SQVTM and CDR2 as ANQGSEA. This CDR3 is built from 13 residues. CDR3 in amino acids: CSVVSSWSNEQFF.

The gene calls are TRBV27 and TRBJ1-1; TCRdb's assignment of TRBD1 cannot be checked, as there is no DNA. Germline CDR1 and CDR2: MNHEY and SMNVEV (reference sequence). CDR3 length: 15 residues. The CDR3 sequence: CASKANRAGNTEAFF.

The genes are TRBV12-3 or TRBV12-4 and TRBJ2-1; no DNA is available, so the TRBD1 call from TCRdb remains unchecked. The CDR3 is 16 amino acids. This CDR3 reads CASSLPFGPGNNEQFF.

The CDR3 here is CSVDWAEPPTDTQYF. The gene calls are TRBV29-1 and TRBJ2-3; TCRdb indicates TRBD1, and absent DNA this call remains unverified. In germline, CDR1 is SQVTM, CDR2 ANQGSEA. The CDR3 length is 15 residues.

CDR3: CASSARQDPSPLHF. J is TRBJ1-6 and V is TRBV7-2; TCRdb outputs TRBD1, but without DNA this stays unchecked. The CDR3 has 14 residues. Germline V gene lookup returns CDR1 SGHTA and CDR2 FQGNSA.

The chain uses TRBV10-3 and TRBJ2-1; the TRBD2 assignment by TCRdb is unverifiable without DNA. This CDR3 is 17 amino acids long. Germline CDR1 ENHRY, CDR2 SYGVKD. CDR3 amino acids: CAISESSGSVSYNEQFF.

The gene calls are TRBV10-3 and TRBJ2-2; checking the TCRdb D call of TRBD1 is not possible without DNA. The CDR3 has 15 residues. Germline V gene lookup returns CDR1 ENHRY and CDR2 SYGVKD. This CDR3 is CAISPAGENTGELFF.

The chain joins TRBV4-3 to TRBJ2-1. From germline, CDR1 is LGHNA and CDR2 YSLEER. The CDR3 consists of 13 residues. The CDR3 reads CASSQARLNEQFF.

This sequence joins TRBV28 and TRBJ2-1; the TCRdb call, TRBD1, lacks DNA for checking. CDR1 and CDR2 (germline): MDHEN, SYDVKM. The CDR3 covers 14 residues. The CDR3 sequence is CASSPPSSYNEQFF.

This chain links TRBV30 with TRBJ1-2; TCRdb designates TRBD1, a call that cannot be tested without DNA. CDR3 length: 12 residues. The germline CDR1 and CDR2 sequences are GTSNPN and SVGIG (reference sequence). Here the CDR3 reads CAGGQGGGGYTF.

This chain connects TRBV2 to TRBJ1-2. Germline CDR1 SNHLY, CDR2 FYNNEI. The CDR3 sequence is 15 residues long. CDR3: CASSAGGAGGYGYTF.

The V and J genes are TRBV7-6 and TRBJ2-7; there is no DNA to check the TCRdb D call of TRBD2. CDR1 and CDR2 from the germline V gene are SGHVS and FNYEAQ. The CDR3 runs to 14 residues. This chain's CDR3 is CASSPRLAGYEQYF.

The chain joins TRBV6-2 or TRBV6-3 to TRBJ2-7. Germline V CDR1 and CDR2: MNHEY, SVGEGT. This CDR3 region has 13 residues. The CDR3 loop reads CASSPWVLAGQYF.

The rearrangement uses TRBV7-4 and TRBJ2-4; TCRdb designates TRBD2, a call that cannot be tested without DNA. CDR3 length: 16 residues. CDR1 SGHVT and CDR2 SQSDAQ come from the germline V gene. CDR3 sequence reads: CASSFWREGAKNIQYF.

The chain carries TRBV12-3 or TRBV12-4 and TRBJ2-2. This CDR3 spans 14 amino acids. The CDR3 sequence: CASSSLQNTGELFF.